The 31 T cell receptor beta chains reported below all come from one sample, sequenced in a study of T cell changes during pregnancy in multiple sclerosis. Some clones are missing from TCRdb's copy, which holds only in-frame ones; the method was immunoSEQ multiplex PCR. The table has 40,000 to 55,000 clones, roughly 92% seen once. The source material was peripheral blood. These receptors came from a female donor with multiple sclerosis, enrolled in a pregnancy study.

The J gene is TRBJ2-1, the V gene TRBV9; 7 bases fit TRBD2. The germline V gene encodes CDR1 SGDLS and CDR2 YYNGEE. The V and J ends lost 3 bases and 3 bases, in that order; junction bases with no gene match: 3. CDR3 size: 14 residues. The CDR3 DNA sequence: TGTGCCAGCAGCGGACTAGCTAACTACAATGAGCAGTTCTTC. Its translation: CASSGLANYNEQFF.

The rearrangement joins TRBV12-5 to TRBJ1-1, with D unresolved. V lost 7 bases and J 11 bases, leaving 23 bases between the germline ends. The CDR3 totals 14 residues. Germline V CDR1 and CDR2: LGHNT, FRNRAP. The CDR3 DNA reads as TGTGCTAGTGCCACCCGGACCCCGATAGAGGTTGCTTTCTTT. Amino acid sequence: CASATRTPIEVAFF.

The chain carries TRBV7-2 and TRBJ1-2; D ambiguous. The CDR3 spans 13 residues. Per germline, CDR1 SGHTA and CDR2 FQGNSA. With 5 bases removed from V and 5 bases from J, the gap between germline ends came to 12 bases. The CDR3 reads CASSNSGDYGYTF. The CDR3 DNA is TGTGCCAGCAGCAACTCCGGGGATTATGGCTACACCTTC.

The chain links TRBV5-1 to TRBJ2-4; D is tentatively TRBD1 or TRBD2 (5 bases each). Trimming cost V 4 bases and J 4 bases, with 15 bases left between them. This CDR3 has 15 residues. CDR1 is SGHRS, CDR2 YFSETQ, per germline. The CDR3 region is CASSAPDSGKNIQYF. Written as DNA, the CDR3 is TGCGCCAGCAGCGCTCCCGACAGCGGAAAAAACATTCAGTACTTC.

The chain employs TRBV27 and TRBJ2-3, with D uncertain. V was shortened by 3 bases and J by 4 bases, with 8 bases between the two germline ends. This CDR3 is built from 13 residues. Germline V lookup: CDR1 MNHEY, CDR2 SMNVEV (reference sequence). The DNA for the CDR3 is TGTGCCAGCAGTTTTATCCCTCCAGATACGCAGTATTTT. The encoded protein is CASSFIPPDTQYF.

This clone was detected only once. CDR3 in amino acids: CASSPSWSSYEQYF. DNA for the CDR3: TGTGCCAGCTCACCGTCGTGGAGCTCCTACGAGCAGTACTTC. The chain employs TRBV18 and TRBJ2-7; D ambiguous. V was pared by 3 bases and J by 0 bases, with 9 bases between. This CDR3 has 14 residues. From germline, CDR1 is KGHSH and CDR2 LQKENI.

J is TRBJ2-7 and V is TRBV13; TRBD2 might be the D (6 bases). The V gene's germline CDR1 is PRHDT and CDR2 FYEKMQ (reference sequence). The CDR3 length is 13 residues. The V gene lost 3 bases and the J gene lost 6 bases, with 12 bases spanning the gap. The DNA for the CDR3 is TGTGCCAGCAGCTTGGGACTGCCCAGCGAGCAGTACTTC. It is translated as CASSLGLPSEQYF.

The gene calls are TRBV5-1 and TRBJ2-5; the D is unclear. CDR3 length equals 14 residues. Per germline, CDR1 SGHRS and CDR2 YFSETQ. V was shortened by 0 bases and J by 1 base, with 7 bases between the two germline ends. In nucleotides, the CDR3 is TGCGCCAGCAGCTTGGTTTCAGGCCAAGAGACCCAGTACTTC. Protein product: CASSLVSGQETQYF.

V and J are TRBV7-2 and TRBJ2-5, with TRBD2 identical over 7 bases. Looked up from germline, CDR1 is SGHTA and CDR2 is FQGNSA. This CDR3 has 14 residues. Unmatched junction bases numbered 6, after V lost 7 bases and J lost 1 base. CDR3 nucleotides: TGTGCCAGCACCCGTGGGGGGGGCCAAGAGACCCAGTACTTC. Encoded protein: CASTRGGGQETQYF.

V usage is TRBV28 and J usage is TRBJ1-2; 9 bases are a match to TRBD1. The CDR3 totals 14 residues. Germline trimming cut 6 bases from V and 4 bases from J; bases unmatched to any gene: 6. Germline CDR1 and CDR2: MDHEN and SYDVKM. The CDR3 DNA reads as TGTGCCAGCAGGGGACAGGGACAAGGCTATGGCTACACCTTC. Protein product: CASRGQGQGYGYTF.

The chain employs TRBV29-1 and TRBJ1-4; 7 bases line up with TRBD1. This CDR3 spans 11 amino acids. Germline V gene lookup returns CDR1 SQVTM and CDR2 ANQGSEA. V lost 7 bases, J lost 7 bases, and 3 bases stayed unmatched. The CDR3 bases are TGCAGCGCGACAGGGAGTGAAAAACTGTTTTTT. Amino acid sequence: CSATGSEKLFF.

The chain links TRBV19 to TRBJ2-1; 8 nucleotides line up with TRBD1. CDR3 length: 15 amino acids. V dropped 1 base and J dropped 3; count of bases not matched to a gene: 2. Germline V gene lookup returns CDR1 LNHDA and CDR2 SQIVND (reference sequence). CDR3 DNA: TGTGCCAGTAGTATAGGACAGGGGTACTACAATGAGCAGTTCTTC. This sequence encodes CASSIGQGYYNEQFF.

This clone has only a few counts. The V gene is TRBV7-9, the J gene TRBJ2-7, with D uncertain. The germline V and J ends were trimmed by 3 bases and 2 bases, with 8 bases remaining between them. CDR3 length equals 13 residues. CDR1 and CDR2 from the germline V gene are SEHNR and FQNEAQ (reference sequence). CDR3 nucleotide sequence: TGTGCCAGCAGCTTGAGTGCGGCCTACGAGCAGTACTTC. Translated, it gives CASSLSAAYEQYF.

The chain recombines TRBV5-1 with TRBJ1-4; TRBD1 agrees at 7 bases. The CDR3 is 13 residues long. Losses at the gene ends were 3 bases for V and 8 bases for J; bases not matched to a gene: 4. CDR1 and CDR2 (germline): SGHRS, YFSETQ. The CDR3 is CASSSGGEEKLFF. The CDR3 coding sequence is TGCGCCAGCAGCTCAGGGGGAGAAGAAAAACTGTTTTTT.

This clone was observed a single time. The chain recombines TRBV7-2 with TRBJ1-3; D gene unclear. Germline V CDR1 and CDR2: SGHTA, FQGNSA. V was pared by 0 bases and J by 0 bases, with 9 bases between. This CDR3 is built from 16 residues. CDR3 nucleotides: TGTGCCAGCAGCTTAGCGTTGGAGCTCTCTGGAAACACCATATATTTT. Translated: CASSLALELSGNTIYF.

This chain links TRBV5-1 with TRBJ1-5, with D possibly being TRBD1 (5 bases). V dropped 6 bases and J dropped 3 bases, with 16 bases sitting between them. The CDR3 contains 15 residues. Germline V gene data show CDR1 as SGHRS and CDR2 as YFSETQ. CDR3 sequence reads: CASTRDGSPNQPQHF. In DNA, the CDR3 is TGCGCCAGCACCCGGGACGGCTCCCCCAATCAGCCCCAGCATTTT. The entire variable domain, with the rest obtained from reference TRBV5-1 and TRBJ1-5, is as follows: KAGVTQTPRYLIKTRGQQVTLSCSPISGHRSVSWYQQTPGQGLQFLFEYFSETQRNKGNFPGRFSGRQFSNSRSEMNVSTLELGDSALYLCASTRDGSPNQPQHFGDGTRLSIL.

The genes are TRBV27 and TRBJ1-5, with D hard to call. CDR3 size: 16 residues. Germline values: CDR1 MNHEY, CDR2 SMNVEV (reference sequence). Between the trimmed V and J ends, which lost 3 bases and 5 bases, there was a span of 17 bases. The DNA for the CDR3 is TGTGCCAGCAGTTTGGGATTTGGCAGTCACCATCAGCCCCAGCATTTT. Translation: CASSLGFGSHHQPQHF.

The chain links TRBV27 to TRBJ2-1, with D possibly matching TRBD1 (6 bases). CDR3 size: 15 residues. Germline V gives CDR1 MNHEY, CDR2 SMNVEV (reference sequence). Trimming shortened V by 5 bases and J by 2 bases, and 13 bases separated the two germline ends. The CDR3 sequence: CASSPAQGTYNEQFF. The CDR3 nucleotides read TGTGCCAGCAGTCCTGCCCAGGGGACCTACAATGAGCAGTTCTTC.

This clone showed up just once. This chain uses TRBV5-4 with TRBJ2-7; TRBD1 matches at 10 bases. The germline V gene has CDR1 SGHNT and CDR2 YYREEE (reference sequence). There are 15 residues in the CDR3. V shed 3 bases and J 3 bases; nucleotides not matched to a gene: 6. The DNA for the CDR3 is TGTGCCAGCAGCTGGACAGGGGGGAGGGTCTACGAGCAGTACTTC. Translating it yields CASSWTGGRVYEQYF.

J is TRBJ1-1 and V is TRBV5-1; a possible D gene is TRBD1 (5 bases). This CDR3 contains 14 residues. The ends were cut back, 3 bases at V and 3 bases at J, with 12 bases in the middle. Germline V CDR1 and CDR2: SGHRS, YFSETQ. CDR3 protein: CASSYDSVDTEAFF. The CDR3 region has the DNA TGCGCCAGCAGCTACGACAGTGTCGACACTGAAGCTTTCTTT.

The CDR3, as DNA: TGTGCCAGCACAAACAGGGGAACTGGAAACACCATATATTTT. This encodes CASTNRGTGNTIYF. The chain links TRBV28 to TRBJ1-3; 7 nucleotides match TRBD1. The CDR3 sequence is 14 residues long. Looked up from germline, CDR1 is MDHEN and CDR2 is SYDVKM. V shed 7 bases, J shed 2 bases, and the junction held 5 bases outside the gene matches.

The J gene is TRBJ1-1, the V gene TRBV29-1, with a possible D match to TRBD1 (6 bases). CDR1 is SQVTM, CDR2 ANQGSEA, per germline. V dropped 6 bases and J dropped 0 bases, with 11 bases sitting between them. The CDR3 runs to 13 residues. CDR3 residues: CSVQGRLNTEAFF. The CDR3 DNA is TGCAGCGTGCAGGGGCGCCTGAACACTGAAGCTTTCTTT. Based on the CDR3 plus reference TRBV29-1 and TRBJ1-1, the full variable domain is SAVISQKPSRDICQRGTSLTIQCQVDSQVTMMFWYRQQPGQSLTLIATANQGSEATYESGFVIDKFPISRPNLTFSTLTVSNMSPEDSSIYLCSVQGRLNTEAFFGQGTRLTVV.

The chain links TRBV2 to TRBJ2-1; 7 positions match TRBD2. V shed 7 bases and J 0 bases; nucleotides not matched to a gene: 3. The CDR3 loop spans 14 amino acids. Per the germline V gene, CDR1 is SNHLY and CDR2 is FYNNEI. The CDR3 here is CASTWEGSYNEQFF. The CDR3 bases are TGTGCCAGCACCTGGGAGGGCTCCTACAATGAGCAGTTCTTC. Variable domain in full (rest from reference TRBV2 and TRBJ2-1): EPEVTQTPSHQVTQMGQEVILRCVPISNHLYFYWYRQILGQKVEFLVSFYNNEISEKSEIFDDQFSVERPDGSNFTLKIRSTKLEDSAMYFCASTWEGSYNEQFFGPGTRLTVL.

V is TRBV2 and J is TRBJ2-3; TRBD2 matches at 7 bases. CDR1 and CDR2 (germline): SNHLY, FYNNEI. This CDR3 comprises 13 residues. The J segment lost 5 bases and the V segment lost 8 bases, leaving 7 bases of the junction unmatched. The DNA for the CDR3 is TGTGCCAGCTCGAGCGGGATTGGAGATACGCAGTATTTT. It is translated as CASSSGIGDTQYF.

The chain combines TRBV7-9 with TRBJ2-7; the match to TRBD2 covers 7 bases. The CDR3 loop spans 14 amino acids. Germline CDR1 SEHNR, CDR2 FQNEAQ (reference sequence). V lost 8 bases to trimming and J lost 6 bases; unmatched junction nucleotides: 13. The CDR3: CASGSTSWFGEQYF. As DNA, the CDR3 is TGTGCCAGCGGATCGACTAGCTGGTTCGGCGAGCAGTACTTC.

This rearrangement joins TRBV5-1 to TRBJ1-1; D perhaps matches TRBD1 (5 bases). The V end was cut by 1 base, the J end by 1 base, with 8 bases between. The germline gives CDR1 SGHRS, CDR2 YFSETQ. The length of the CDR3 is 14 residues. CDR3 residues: CASSLQGGNTEAFF. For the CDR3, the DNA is TGCGCCAGCAGCTTGCAGGGAGGGAACACTGAAGCTTTCTTT.

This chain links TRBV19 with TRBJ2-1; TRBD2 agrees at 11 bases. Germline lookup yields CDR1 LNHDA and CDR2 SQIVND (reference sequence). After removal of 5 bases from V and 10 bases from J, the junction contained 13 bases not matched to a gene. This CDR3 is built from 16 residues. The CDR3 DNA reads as TGTGCCAGTAGTGTCAATTTAGCGGGAGGGCTGGGGGAGCAGTTCTTC. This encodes CASSVNLAGGLGEQFF. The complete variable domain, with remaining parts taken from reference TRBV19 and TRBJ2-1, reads DGGITQSPKYLFRKEGQNVTLSCEQNLNHDAMYWYRQDPGQGLRLIYYSQIVNDFQKGDIAEGYSVSREKKESFPLTVTSAQKNPTAFYLCASSVNLAGGLGEQFFGPGTRLTVL.

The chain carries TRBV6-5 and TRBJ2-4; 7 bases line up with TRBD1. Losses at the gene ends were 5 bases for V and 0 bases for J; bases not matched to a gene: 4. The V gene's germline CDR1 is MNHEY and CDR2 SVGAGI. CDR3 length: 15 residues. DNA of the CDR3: TGTGCCAGCAGTCAGGGACAGCTAGCCAAAAACATTCAGTACTTC. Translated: CASSQGQLAKNIQYF.

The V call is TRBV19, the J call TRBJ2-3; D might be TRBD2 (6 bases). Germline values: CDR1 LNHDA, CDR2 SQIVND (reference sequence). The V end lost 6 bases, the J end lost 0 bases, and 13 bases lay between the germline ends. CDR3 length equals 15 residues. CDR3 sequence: CASSLLAESTDTQYF. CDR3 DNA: TGTGCCAGTAGCTTATTAGCGGAGAGCACAGATACGCAGTATTTT.

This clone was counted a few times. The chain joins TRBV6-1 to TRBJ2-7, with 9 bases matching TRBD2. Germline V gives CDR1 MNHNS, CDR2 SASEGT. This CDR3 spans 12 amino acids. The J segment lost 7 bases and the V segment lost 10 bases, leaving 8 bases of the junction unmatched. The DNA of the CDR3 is TGTGCCACGCGGGGACTAGCCCGGGAGCAGTACTTC. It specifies CATRGLAREQYF.

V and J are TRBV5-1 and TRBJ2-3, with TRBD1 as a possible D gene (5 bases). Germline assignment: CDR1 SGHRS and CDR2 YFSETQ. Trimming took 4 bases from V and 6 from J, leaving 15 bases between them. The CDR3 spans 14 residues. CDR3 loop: CASSAAQGPDTQYF. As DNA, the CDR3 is TGCGCCAGCAGCGCGGCGCAGGGTCCGGATACGCAGTATTTT.